There are a few counts of the clone carrying this T cell receptor (beta chain). The antigen remains unidentified. This record comes from a study of T-cell memory formation after mild COVID-19. Overall study context: The study found TCR clusters largely donor specific. Study conclusions and caveats: Mainly CM and EM harbored the contracting CD4+ clones; mainly EMRA harbored the CD8+ ones. Day 15 to 85 contracting clones showed balanced CD4/CD8; later expanders leaned CD4+.

V trimming: 1 base; J trimming: 10 bases; junction bases outside the gene matches: 7. The CDR3 is 14 amino acids. The V gene's germline CDR1 is SGHVS and CDR2 FQNEAQ. From the 5' RACE reads, TCRdb called clonotypes with MiXCR, one entry per CDR3 protein. The sample contains roughly 410,000 distinct CDR3 sequences, around 24% of which appear only once. The chain links TRBV7-8 to TRBJ1-1; 9 nucleotides match TRBD1. The sequenced sample was PBMCs or a T cell subset sorted from them (not recorded which). The clonotype was recovered from an adult woman who had mild COVID-19 (a few samples of this study predate the infection). Cell type and time point are not known. The chain's CDR3 is CASSLVDRGYLAFF. The CDR3 DNA is TGTGCCAGCAGCTTAGTCGACAGGGGGTATTTAGCTTTCTTT.